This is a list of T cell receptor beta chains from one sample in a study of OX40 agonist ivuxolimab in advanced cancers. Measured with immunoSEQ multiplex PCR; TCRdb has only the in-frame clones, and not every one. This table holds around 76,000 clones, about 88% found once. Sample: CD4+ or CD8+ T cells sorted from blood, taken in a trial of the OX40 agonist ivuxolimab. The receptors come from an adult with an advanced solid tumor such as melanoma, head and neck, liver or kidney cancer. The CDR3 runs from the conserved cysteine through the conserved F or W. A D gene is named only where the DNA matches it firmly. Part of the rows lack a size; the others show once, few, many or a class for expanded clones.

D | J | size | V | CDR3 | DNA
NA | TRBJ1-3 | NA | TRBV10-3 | CAISESDTNSGNTIYF | TGTGCCATCAGTGAGTCTGACACGAACTCTGGAAACACCATATATTTT
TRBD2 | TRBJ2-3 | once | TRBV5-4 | CASSLGSGRITDTQYF | TGTGCCAGCAGCTTGGGTAGCGGGAGGATAACAGATACGCAGTATTTT
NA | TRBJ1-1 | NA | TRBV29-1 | CSGASSVAFF | TGCAGCGGGGCTTCGAGCGTAGCTTTCTTT
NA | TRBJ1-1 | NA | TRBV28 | CASRRGEYTEAFF | TGTGCCAGCAGAAGGGGAGAGTACACTGAAGCTTTCTTT
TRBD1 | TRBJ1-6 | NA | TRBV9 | CARFPPGQGGSPLHF | TGTGCCAGATTTCCGCCGGGACAGGGTGGTTCACCCCTCCACTTT
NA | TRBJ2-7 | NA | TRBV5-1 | CASSSASATYEQYF | TGCGCCAGCAGCTCGGCTAGCGCAACCTACGAGCAGTACTTC
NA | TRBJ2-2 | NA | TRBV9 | CASSVLGGQAGELFF | TGTGCCAGCAGCGTACTAGGGGGGCAGGCCGGGGAGCTGTTTTTT
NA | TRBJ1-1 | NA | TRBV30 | CAWSGHTEAFF | TGTGCCTGGAGTGGACACACTGAAGCTTTCTTT
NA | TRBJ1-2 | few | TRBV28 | CASKGVGGDLYYGYTF | TGTGCCAGCAAGGGAGTAGGGGGTGATCTTTACTATGGCTACACCTTC
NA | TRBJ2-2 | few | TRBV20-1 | CSAGRSGELFF | TGCAGTGCTGGGCGGAGCGGGGAGCTGTTTTTT
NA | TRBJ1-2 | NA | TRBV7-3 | CASSLFYGGGYTF | TGTGCCAGCAGCTTATTTTATGGGGGTGGCTACACCTTC
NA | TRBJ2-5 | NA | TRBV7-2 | CASSSGGPGQETQYF | TGTGCCAGCAGCTCGGGGGGCCCGGGGCAAGAGACCCAGTACTTC
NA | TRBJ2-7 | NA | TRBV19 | CASSIGAGRYEQYF | TGTGCCAGTAGTATAGGAGCGGGCCGCTACGAGCAGTACTTC
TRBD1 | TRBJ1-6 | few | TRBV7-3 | CASSFTGQGNNSPLHF | TGTGCCAGCAGCTTTACGGGACAGGGGAATAATTCACCCCTCCACTTT
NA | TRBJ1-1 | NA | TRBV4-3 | CASSPRVLNTEAFF | TGCGCCAGCAGCCCACGGGTTCTAAACACTGAAGCTTTCTTT
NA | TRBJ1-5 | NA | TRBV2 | CASSGGRGNQPQHF | TGTGCCAGCAGTGGGGGCAGGGGCAATCAGCCCCAGCATTTT
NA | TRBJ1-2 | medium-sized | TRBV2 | CASSEGRDYGYTF | TGTGCCAGCAGTGAGGGTAGGGACTATGGCTACACCTTC
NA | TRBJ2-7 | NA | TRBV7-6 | CASSLRSPRTSYEQYF | TGTGCCAGCAGCTTAAGGTCCCCAAGGACCTCCTACGAGCAGTACTTC
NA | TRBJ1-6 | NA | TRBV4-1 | CASSQEGPGTNSYNSPLHF | TGCGCCAGCAGCCAAGAGGGGCCCGGGACAAACTCCTATAATTCACCCCTCCACTTT
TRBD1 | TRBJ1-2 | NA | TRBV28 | CASSLGQGNYGYTF | TGTGCCAGCAGTTTGGGACAGGGGAACTATGGCTACACCTTC
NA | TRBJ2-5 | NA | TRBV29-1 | CSAGMGSGRETQYF | TGCAGCGCCGGGATGGGCAGCGGAAGAGAGACCCAGTACTTC
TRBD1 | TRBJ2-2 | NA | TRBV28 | CATKLGDRVTGELFF | TGTGCCACCAAATTAGGGGACAGGGTTACCGGGGAGCTGTTTTTT
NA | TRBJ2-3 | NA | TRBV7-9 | CAGGTAGTDTQYF | TGTGCCGGTGGGACTGCAGGCACAGATACGCAGTATTTT
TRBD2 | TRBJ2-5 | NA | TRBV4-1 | CASSRPDLREETQYF | TGCGCCAGCAGCCGCCCGGATCTGCGGGAGGAGACCCAGTACTTC
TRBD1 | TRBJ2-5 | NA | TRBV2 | CASRRGQGQTQYF | TGTGCCAGCAGGAGGGGACAGGGACAGACCCAGTACTTC
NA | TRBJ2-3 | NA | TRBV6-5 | CASTQDAGTDTQYF | TGTGCCAGCACCCAGGACGCCGGGACAGATACGCAGTATTTT
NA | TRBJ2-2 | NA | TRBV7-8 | CASSPGSYANTGELFF | TGTGCCAGCAGCCCCGGTTCGTATGCGAACACCGGGGAGCTGTTTTTT
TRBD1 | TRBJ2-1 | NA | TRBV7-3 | CASRSTGDNEQFF | TGTGCCAGCAGATCGACAGGGGACAATGAGCAGTTCTTC